This T cell receptor beta chain derives from a study of blood T cells in healthy people across ages. Germline assignment: CDR1 SGHRS and CDR2 YFSETQ. This CDR3 has 15 residues. Trimming pared 0 bases from V and 5 bases from J, leaving 15 bases between. Total RNA was isolated from each sample in quantities of at least 5 micrograms. Primed by a sample-barcoded 5' primer and a J-beta primer mix, a second PCR proceeded for about 6 to 12 cycles. From the 5' RACE reads, TCRdb called clonotypes with MiXCR, one entry per CDR3 protein. The sample holds hundreds of thousands of distinct CDR3 sequences, around half seen once.

The receptor was derived from a woman in her sixties or seventies in good health. The sequenced sample consisted of blood. The chain uses TRBV5-1 and TRBJ2-7, with TRBD2 as a possible D gene (5 bases). The DNA for the CDR3 is TGCGCCAGCAGCTTGGGGCGGGCCGGTGGGGACGAGCAGTACTTC. As protein: CASSLGRAGGDEQYF.